This T cell receptor (beta chain) was sequenced for a study of OX40 agonist ivuxolimab in advanced cancers. Some clones are missing from TCRdb's copy, which holds only in-frame ones; the method was immunoSEQ multiplex PCR. Among around 45,000 clones listed, roughly 93% were seen once. Study-level results: Expanded clones were, on average, more numerous in CD8+ T cells than in CD4+. Among the nonresponders, some also had low normalized T-cell clonal expansion.

This clone was counted a single time. Its antigen is still unknown. Sample: CD4+ or CD8+ T cells sorted from blood, taken in a trial of the OX40 agonist ivuxolimab. The sequence derives from an adult with an advanced solid tumor such as melanoma, head and neck, liver or kidney cancer.

CDR3 sequence (DNA): TGCGCCAGCAGCTTGTGGCAGGGGGGCACAGATACGCAGTATTTT. Encoded protein: CASSLWQGGTDTQYF. V gene TRBV5-1 combines with J gene TRBJ2-3, with TRBD1 matching over 7 bases. The CDR3 contains 15 residues. Germline V gives CDR1 SGHRS, CDR2 YFSETQ. V dropped 1 base and J dropped 1; count of bases not matched to a gene: 3. Supplemented by reference TRBV5-1 and TRBJ2-3, the full variable domain reads KAGVTQTPRYLIKTRGQQVTLSCSPISGHRSVSWYQQTPGQGLQFLFEYFSETQRNKGNFPGRFSGRQFSNSRSEMNVSTLELGDSALYLCASSLWQGGTDTQYFGPGTRLTVL.